These 9 T cell receptor beta chains share one sample of origin, sequenced in a study of Ad26.COV2.S vaccination and SARS-CoV-2 variants. Method: immunoSEQ multiplex PCR; TCRdb's copy keeps in-frame clones and lacks some. The table has 350,000 to 450,000 clones, about 90% seen once. The sample's treatment: over 15 received Ad26.COV2.S at low or high dose, single or two shots; 5 received placebo; per-sample allocation not given. After the first vaccine or placebo injection, samples were drawn on day 63. This sample comprised peripheral blood, obtained in a trial of Ad26.COV2.S vaccine versus placebo. The receptor source for this set is a person aged 18-65 years who received the Ad26.COV2.S COVID-19 vaccine or a placebo.

The gene calls are TRBV29-1 and TRBJ1-4; D remains ambiguous. The CDR3 has 13 residues. V was cut by 7 bases and J by 3 bases, with 12 bases left in between. CDR1 SQVTM and CDR2 ANQGSEA come from the germline V gene. CDR3 loop: CSATRSANEKLFF. The DNA for the CDR3 is TGCAGCGCCACGAGGTCGGCTAATGAAAAACTGTTTTTT.

The chain employs TRBV6-5 and TRBJ1-5; a possible D gene is TRBD1 (5 bases). Germline-derived CDR1 and CDR2 are MNHEY and SVGAGI. CDR3 length: 15 amino acids. Trimming shortened V by 7 bases and J by 2 bases, and 15 bases separated the two germline ends. As DNA, the CDR3 is TGTGCCAGCACTCGACAGACGGCCGGCAATCAGCCCCAGCATTTT. Its translation is CASTRQTAGNQPQHF.

The chain combines TRBV10-1 with TRBJ2-5; TRBD2 matches 8 bases. This CDR3 contains 14 residues. Germline values: CDR1 WNHNN, CDR2 SYGVQD (reference sequence). V lost 0 bases, J lost 6 bases, and 3 bases stayed unmatched. Written as DNA, the CDR3 is TGCGCCAGCAGTGAGTCGCGGGGGGAGAAGACCCAGTACTTC. This codes for CASSESRGEKTQYF.

J is TRBJ1-4 and V is TRBV7-9; D possibly corresponds to TRBD1 (6 bases). With 3 bases removed from V and 8 bases from J, the gap between germline ends came to 16 bases. The CDR3 length is 15 residues. Germline CDR1 and CDR2: SEHNR and FQNEAQ (reference sequence). The CDR3: CASSLLWGPREKLFF. The CDR3 DNA sequence: TGTGCCAGCAGCTTGCTTTGGGGGCCTAGGGAAAAACTGTTTTTT.

The chain employs TRBV15 and TRBJ1-4, with 11 nucleotides matching TRBD1. The CDR3 runs to 16 residues. The ends lost 3 bases at V and 3 bases at J; junction bases unmatched: 3. Germline values: CDR1 LNHNV, CDR2 YYDKDF (reference sequence). The CDR3 spells CATSSPGQGANEKLFF. The CDR3 DNA is TGTGCCACCAGCAGCCCGGGACAGGGGGCTAATGAAAAACTGTTTTTT.

The chain recombines TRBV28 with TRBJ2-2; TRBD2 matches at 7 bases. V shed 1 base and J 4 bases; nucleotides not matched to a gene: 3. The CDR3 consists of 15 residues. Germline CDR1 MDHEN, CDR2 SYDVKM. The CDR3 DNA is TGTGCCAGCAGTTTATCGTGGGAGGGCACCGGGGAGCTGTTTTTT. Residues: CASSLSWEGTGELFF.

This clone was detected only once. The chain has TRBV3-1 (or the pseudogene TRBV3-2) and TRBJ1-6; D is uncertain. Germline V gives CDR1 LGHDT, CDR2 YNNKEL (reference sequence). V was cut by 4 bases and J by 11 bases, with 15 bases left in between. This CDR3 is built from 14 residues. The CDR3 protein is CASSPSGVNAPLHF. The CDR3 bases are TGTGCCAGCAGCCCAAGTGGGGTCAATGCACCCCTCCACTTT.

The V and J genes are TRBV6-5 and TRBJ1-2, with D hard to call. From germline, CDR1 is MNHEY and CDR2 SVGAGI. CDR3 length equals 14 residues. V lost 9 bases and J 1 base, leaving 15 bases between the germline ends. The CDR3 is CASIIFEGNYGYTF. DNA for the CDR3: TGTGCCAGTATCATTTTTGAGGGTAACTATGGCTACACCTTC.

The rearrangement joins TRBV18 to TRBJ2-1; either TRBD1 or TRBD2 may fit D (6 bases each). The CDR3 extends over 14 amino acids. Germline V gene data show CDR1 as KGHSH and CDR2 as LQKENI. The germline V and J ends were trimmed by 2 bases and 7 bases, with 12 bases remaining between them. The CDR3 spells CASSPSRGQNEQFF. DNA for the CDR3: TGTGCCAGCTCACCATCCCGGGGGCAGAATGAGCAGTTCTTC.